The sequence of this T cell receptor beta chain was determined in a study of T-cell reconstitution after alpha-beta-depleted transplantation in children. Study conclusions and caveats: T-cell counts and diversity at one year following transplant were attributed mainly to newly produced T cells. About two months after transplant, alpha-beta T cells reportedly came from several hundred expanded graft clones. The high TCRbeta diversity at day 60 in some patients came from surviving recipient T cells and thymic progenitors.

On this clonotype: Its specificity is not known. A much bigger clone sits one base away, suggesting this may be a read error.

Preparation of the TCRbeta library was carried out with unique molecular identifiers. TCRdb analysed the PCR reads with MiXCR anew, one entry per CDR3 protein. The data contain approximately 290,000 distinct CDR3 sequences, around a tenth of them singletons. This CDR3 region has 15 residues. Germline lookup yields CDR1 SGDLS and CDR2 YYNGEE. The V end was cut by 2 bases, the J end by 0 bases, with 9 bases between. V and J are TRBV9 and TRBJ1-5; D gene unclear. The sample here was peripheral blood, taken 180 days after TCRalphabeta/CD19-depleted stem cell transplant. The sequence came from a male patient aged 2-9 years who had a stem cell transplant for chronic granulomatous disease, so the T cells may come from the graft donor. The CDR3 nucleotides are TGTGCCAGCAGCGTCACCGGTTTTAGCAATCAGCCCCAGCATTTT. This codes for CASSVTGFSNQPQHF.